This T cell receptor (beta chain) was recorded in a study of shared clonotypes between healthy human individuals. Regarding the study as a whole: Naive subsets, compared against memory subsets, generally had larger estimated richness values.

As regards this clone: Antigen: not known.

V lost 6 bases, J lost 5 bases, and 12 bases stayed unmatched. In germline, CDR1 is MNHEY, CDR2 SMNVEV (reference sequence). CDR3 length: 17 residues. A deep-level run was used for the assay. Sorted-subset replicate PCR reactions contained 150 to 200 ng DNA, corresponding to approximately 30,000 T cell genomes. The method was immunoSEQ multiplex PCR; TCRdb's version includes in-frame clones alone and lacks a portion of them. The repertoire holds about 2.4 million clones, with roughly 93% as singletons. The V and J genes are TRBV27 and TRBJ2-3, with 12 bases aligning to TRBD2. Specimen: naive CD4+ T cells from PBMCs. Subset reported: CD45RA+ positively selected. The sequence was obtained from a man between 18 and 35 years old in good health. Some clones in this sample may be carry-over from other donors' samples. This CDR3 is CASSLSLPGLAGDTQYF. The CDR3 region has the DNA TGTGCCAGCAGCCTCTCACTTCCGGGACTAGCGGGAGATACGCAGTATTTT.